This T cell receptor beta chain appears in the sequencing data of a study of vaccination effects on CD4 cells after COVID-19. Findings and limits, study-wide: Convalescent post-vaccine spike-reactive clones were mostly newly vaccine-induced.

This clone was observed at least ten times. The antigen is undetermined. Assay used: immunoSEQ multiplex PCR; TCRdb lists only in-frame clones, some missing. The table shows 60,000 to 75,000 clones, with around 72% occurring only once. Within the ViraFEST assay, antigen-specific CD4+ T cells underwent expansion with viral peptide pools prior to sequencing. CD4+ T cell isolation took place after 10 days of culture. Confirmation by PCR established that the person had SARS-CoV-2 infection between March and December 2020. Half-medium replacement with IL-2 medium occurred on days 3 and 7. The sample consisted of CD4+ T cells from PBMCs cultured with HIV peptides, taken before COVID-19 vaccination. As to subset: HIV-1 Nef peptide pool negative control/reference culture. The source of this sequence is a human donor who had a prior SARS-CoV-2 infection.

CDR3 region: CASSFEIHSGANVLTF. The CDR3 DNA is TGTGCCAGCAGCTTCGAAATCCACTCTGGGGCCAACGTCCTGACTTTC. This chain connects TRBV5-6 to TRBJ2-6; D is undetermined. Trimming shortened V by 2 bases and J by 0 bases, and 9 bases separated the two germline ends. Germline V gene lookup returns CDR1 SGHDT and CDR2 YYEEEE. CDR3 size: 16 residues.